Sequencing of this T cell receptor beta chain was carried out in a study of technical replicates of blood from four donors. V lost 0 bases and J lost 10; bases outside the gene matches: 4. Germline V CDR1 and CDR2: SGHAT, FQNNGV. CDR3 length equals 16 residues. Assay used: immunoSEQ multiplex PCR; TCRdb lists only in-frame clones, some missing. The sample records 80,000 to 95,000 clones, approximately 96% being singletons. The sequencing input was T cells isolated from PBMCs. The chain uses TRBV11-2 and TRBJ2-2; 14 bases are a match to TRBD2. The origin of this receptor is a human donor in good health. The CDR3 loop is CASSLDLGLAGEELFF. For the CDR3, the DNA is TGTGCCAGCAGCTTAGATTTGGGACTAGCGGGGGAGGAGCTGTTTTTT. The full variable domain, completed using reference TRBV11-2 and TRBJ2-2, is EAGVAQSPRYKIIEKRQSVAFWCNPISGHATLYWYQQILGQGPKLLIQFQNNGVVDDSQLPKDRFSAERLKGVDSTLKIQPAKLEDSAVYLCASSLDLGLAGEELFFGEGSRLTVL.